This T cell receptor beta chain is from a study of T cell changes during pregnancy in multiple sclerosis. The protocol was immunoSEQ multiplex PCR, while the TCRdb copy is restricted to in-frame clones and leaves out a portion. This sample has roughly 33,000 clones, with approximately 91% found just once. V shed 7 bases and J shed 0 bases, with 11 bases lying between them. The V gene's germline CDR1 is MNHNY and CDR2 SVGAGI (reference sequence). The CDR3 sequence is 14 residues long. The TCR was taken from a female donor in good health, enrolled as a control in a pregnancy study. V usage is TRBV6-6 and J usage is TRBJ2-3, with D possibly TRBD2 on 5 matching bases. The sequencing here drew on CD4+ T cells from peripheral blood mononuclear cells, taken in the third trimester of pregnancy. The CDR3 DNA is TGTGCCAGCACATTCAGGACTAGCACAGATACGCAGTATTTT. It specifies CASTFRTSTDTQYF.